This TCR beta chain emerged from a study of shared clonotypes between healthy human individuals. This clone appeared a single time. Germline CDR1 is KGHSH and CDR2 is LQKENI. V gave up 2 bases and J gave up 2 bases; unmatched junction bases: 8. This CDR3 has 17 residues. Profiling relied on immunoSEQ multiplex PCR, and the TCRdb table lists in-frame clones only, not all of them. Of 2 million to 2.5 million clones listed, more than 85% are singletons. V is TRBV18 and J is TRBJ2-5; 10 nucleotides line up with TRBD2. The sample comprised naive CD4+ T cells from PBMCs. The subset denotes: CD45RA+ positively selected. The source is a man aged 18 to 30 in good health. Some clones in this sample may be carry-over from other donors' samples. The CDR3 loop is CASSPIPLAGLQETQYF. The CDR3 DNA reads as TGTGCCAGCTCACCAATTCCACTAGCGGGACTACAAGAGACCCAGTACTTC.